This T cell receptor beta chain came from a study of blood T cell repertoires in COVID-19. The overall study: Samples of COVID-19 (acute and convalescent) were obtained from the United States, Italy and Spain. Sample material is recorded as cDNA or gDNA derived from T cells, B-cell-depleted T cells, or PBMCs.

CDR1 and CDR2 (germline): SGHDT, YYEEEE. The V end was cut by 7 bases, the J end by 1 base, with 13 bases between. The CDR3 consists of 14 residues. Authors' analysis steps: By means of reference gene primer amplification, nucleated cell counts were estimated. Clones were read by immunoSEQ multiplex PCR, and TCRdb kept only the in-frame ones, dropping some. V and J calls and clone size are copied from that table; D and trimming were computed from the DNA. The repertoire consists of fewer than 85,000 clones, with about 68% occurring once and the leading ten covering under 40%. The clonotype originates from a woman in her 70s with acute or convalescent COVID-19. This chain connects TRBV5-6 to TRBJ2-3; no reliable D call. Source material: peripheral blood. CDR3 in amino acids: CASVGERGTDTQYF. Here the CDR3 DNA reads TGTGCCAGCGTTGGAGAAAGAGGCACAGATACGCAGTATTTT.